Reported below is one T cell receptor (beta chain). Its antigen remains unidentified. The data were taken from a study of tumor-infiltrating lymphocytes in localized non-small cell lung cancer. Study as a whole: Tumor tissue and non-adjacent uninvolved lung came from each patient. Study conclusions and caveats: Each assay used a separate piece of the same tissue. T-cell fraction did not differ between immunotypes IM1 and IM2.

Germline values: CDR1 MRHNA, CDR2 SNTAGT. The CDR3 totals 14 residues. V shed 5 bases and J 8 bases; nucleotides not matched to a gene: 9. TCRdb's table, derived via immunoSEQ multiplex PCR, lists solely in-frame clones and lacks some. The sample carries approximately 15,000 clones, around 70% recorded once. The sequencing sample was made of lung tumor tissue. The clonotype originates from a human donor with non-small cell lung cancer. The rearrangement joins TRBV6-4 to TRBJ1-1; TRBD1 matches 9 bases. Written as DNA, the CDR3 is TGTGCCAGCAGTCCGCTCCCGGGACAGGGAGAAGCTTTCTTT. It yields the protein CASSPLPGQGEAFF.